The 13 T cell receptor beta chains below were found in one sample sequenced in a study of shared clonotypes between healthy human individuals. Data came from immunoSEQ multiplex PCR; TCRdb stores just in-frame clones and leaves some out. The table includes roughly 590,000 clones, less than 97% detected once. CD8 cells regarded as naive lacked CD45RO, were positively chosen for CCR7, and omitted terminally differentiated effector memory CD45RA+ cells. The sample was naive CD8+ T cells sorted from blood. These receptors were obtained from a woman aged 25 to 39 in good health.

V is TRBV30 and J is TRBJ1-2, with 7 bases identical to TRBD1. Per the germline V gene, CDR1 is GTSNPN and CDR2 is SVGIG (reference sequence). The CDR3 contains 14 residues. V lost 4 bases, J lost 3 bases, and 8 bases stayed unmatched. The CDR3 sequence: CAWNPGQDHYGYTF. Written as DNA, the CDR3 is TGTGCCTGGAACCCCGGACAGGACCACTATGGCTACACCTTC.

The CDR3 DNA follows: TGCGCCAGCAGCCAAGGGGCGGGACACTACACCTTC. Protein product: CASSQGAGHYTF. J is TRBJ1-2 and V is TRBV4-1, with TRBD1 as a possible D gene (6 bases). From germline, CDR1 is MGHRA and CDR2 YSYEKL. V gave up 1 base and J gave up 10 bases, with 10 bases separating them. The CDR3 loop spans 12 amino acids.

This clone was counted only a few times. The chain recombines TRBV9 with TRBJ2-3; 10 nucleotides line up with TRBD1. Germline CDR1 is SGDLS and CDR2 is YYNGEE. V lost 3 bases to trimming and J lost 1 base; unmatched junction nucleotides: 2. CDR3 length: 15 amino acids. DNA of the CDR3: TGTGCCAGCAGCGCCGGGACAGGGGGCACAGATACGCAGTATTTT. This sequence encodes CASSAGTGGTDTQYF.

The rearrangement links TRBV15 to TRBJ1-2; D may be TRBD1 (6 bases). The V end was cut by 0 bases, the J end by 6 bases, with 11 bases between. CDR1 and CDR2 from the germline V gene are LNHNV and YYDKDF (reference sequence). CDR3 length: 14 residues. The CDR3 bases are TGTGCCACCAGCAGAGATCAGGGGTCCCATGGCTACACCTTC. Translated, it gives CATSRDQGSHGYTF.

The chain joins TRBV28 to TRBJ2-2; 7 bases map to TRBD1. This CDR3 comprises 14 residues. Unmatched junction bases numbered 6, after V lost 5 bases and J lost 6 bases. The germline gives CDR1 MDHEN, CDR2 SYDVKM. The CDR3 loop is CASSQTGDAGELFF. The CDR3 nucleotides read TGTGCCAGCAGTCAAACAGGGGACGCCGGGGAGCTGTTTTTT.

This chain uses TRBV7-8 with TRBJ2-3; 13 bases line up with TRBD2. CDR1 and CDR2 (germline): SGHVS, FQNEAQ. V lost 1 base and J lost 7; bases outside the gene matches: 8. This CDR3 is built from 17 residues. This CDR3 reads CASSLVGLAGVRNTQYF. CDR3 in DNA: TGTGCCAGCAGCTTAGTAGGACTAGCGGGAGTGCGTAATACGCAGTATTTT.

The CDR3 DNA follows: TGTGCCAGCAGCTTTTCTCAGCGGGATAGCACAGATACGCAGTATTTT. Translation: CASSFSQRDSTDTQYF. The genes are TRBV7-9 and TRBJ2-3, with 7 bases that match TRBD2. Per the germline V gene, CDR1 is SEHNR and CDR2 is FQNEAQ (reference sequence). This CDR3 has 16 amino acids. After removal of 3 bases from V and 0 bases from J, the junction contained 6 bases not matched to a gene. The variable domain in full, completed from reference TRBV7-9 and TRBJ2-3, reads DTGVSQNPRHKITKRGQNVTFRCDPISEHNRLYWYRQTLGQGPEFLTYFQNEAQLEKSRLLSDRFSAERPKGSFSTLEIQRTEQGDSAMYLCASSFSQRDSTDTQYFGPGTRLTVL.

V and J are TRBV4-2 and TRBJ2-1; D remains ambiguous. CDR3 size: 16 residues. CDR1 is LGHNA and CDR2 is YNFKEQ in the germline V gene. Trimming left V 0 bases short and J 3 bases short, with 12 bases between. CDR3 protein: CASSQEGRTVYNEQFF. The CDR3 coding sequence is TGTGCCAGCAGCCAAGAAGGCCGTACGGTCTACAATGAGCAGTTCTTC.

The chain carries TRBV13 and TRBJ2-7; 7 nucleotides line up with TRBD1. V shed 3 bases, J shed 4 bases, and the junction held 9 bases outside the gene matches. Germline CDR1 reads PRHDT; CDR2 reads FYEKMQ (reference sequence). This CDR3 is 15 amino acids long. The CDR3 DNA reads TGTGCCAGCAGCTTGATGGGACAGAGTCTTTACGAGCAGTACTTC. Its translation: CASSLMGQSLYEQYF.

The V gene is TRBV2, the J gene TRBJ2-1; tentative D call: TRBD2 (6 bases). Germline CDR1 SNHLY, CDR2 FYNNEI. The CDR3 extends over 14 amino acids. V was cut by 8 bases and J by 4 bases, with 15 bases left in between. The CDR3 bases are TGTGCCAGCGTTGGGACTCGGGCATACAATGAGCAGTTCTTC. Residues: CASVGTRAYNEQFF.

The rearrangement joins TRBV25-1 to TRBJ2-7; D unclear. The CDR3 sequence is 12 residues long. In germline, CDR1 is MGHDK, CDR2 SYGVNS. The germline V and J ends were trimmed by 4 bases and 0 bases, with 4 bases remaining between them. The CDR3 nucleotides read TGTGCCAGCAGTGGGAACTCCTACGAGCAGTACTTC. Its protein is CASSGNSYEQYF.

The chain couples TRBV5-1 to TRBJ1-1; 7 bases line up with TRBD1. With 3 bases clipped from V and 1 base from J, the junction kept 0 bases outside the gene matches. The germline gives CDR1 SGHRS, CDR2 YFSETQ. CDR3 size: 13 residues. The DNA for the CDR3 is TGCGCCAGCAGCTGGGACAGGAACACTGAAGCTTTCTTT. Translated, it gives CASSWDRNTEAFF.

The chain uses TRBV7-8 and TRBJ1-1; D perhaps matches TRBD1 (5 bases). V was clipped by 5 bases and J by 0 bases, with 16 bases between them. Germline V CDR1 and CDR2: SGHVS, FQNEAQ. The CDR3 totals 16 residues. CDR3 sequence (DNA): TGTGCCAGCAGCGTCAGGGTTACGGTGGTGAACACTGAAGCTTTCTTT. This encodes CASSVRVTVVNTEAFF.